The present T cell receptor (beta chain) was sequenced within a study of T cell responses to AZD1222 COVID-19 vaccine (dated by TCRdb to the early 2020s). Regarding the study in general: AZD1222 recipients with second doses at about 4 weeks or about 12 weeks were pooled, because spike-specific TCR depth and breadth did not differ between schedules. Enrollment into the trials was organized by age into subgroups of 18-55, 56-69 and 70-plus years, and those subgroups contained roughly 140, 27 and 60 TCR-sequenced participants, respectively. TCR sequencing covered 230 to 250 trial participants: about 210 given two doses of AZD1222 and 26 given two doses of MenACWY control vaccine.

Trimming accounts for 3 bases at V and 0 bases at J, while the number of junction bases matched to no gene is 5. From the cysteine through the phenylalanine, the CDR3 covers 14 amino acids. Of the read, only the CDR3 DNA is kept; its 42 bases are in frame from base 1. According to the germline V gene (reference sequence), CDR1 reads DFQATT and CDR2 reads SNEGSKA. Points the paper makes about the study in general: Conclusions about previously exposed vaccinees were limited because only 6 or 7 AZD1222 recipients were SARS-CoV-2 seropositive at baseline. Reportedly, almost half of the unique spike-specific TCRs recognized epitopes lying outside the regions that are mutated in the B.1.351 and B.1.1.7 variants. Participants were mostly white British and included more females than males, and it was suggested by the authors that clonal diversity may have been underestimated. After two AZD1222 doses, both the breadth and the depth of spike-specific TCRs were significantly higher than at day 0 and than in MenACWY recipients. Vaccine-associated CD4 TCRs spanned the whole spike protein, with dominant responses in regions 160-218 and 743-854. Because no day 14 peak-response samples were available, repertoires were characterized only after the peak T cell response. In the small 56-69-year group, the increase in depth fell short of significance, most likely because of low power.

Taken with the paper, the label for time point translates to: baseline before first vaccination. The vaccinee samples were drawn from two UK trials, COV001 and COV002, one of which was a single-blind randomized controlled phase 2/3 trial testing AZD1222 (ChAdOx1 nCoV-19) in healthy adults. For TCRbeta chain sequencing, PBMC samples from trial participants were taken at day 0 and at day 28 after the second dose. Note on this clone: The clone's antigen remains unknown. Base quality data are lacking; no much larger clone is found one base away.

The CDR3 regions of human TCRbeta chains were subjected to immunosequencing. As for how the authors treated the data: Repertoire TCRs were checked for matches against a reference library of SARS-CoV-2-specific TCRs that had been generated using the MIRA antigen-specificity platform. Breadth was defined as the fraction of unique TCRs that were SARS-CoV-2-associated. Depth was defined as the fraction of total T cells that were SARS-CoV-2-associated. Using the MIRA data, every spike-specific TCR was mapped to the spike region that the TCR reacted to and assigned to either a CD4 or a CD8 class. Log10-transformed breadth and depth values were compared by one-way ANOVA with Sidak's multiple comparisons tests. In TCRdb, the immuneACCESS table is reduced to in-frame sequences with V and J assigned. These tables do not hold every clone; where another copy was compared, an unresolved V gene accounts for under half, and the others remain unexplained. V and J calls and clone size are as listed in that table; D and trimming were resolved from the DNA. The sample table records around 63,000 clones; 65% to 90% of these occur just once. The ten biggest clones cover approximately 18% of the sample.

The chain joins TRBV20-1 to TRBJ2-7, and TRBD2 aligns with 7 junction nucleotides. This receptor was taken from an adult in good health. The sequenced sample was peripheral blood, obtained on day 0 of AZD1222 vaccination. The nucleotides are TGCAGTGCTAGTGGGGGGGGTGGCTCCTACGAGCAGTACTTC. Protein translation: CSASGGGGSYEQYF.